One TCR beta chain is described in this entry. The data were taken from a study of blood T cell repertoires in COVID-19. Across the whole study: Samples taken during acute and convalescent COVID-19 were collected in the United States, Italy and Spain. In each case, the material was cDNA or gDNA derived from T cells, B-cell-depleted T cells, or PBMCs.

In the authors' methods: Amplification with reference gene primers provided the estimates of nucleated cell counts. Sequencing used immunoSEQ multiplex PCR; TCRdb keeps in-frame clones, though not all of them. The D gene and trimming were derived from the DNA, and the V and J assignments and clone size from that table. The profile shows 300,000 or so clones, 80% to 90% of them singletons. V lost 1 base, J lost 1 base, and 10 bases lay in between. CDR1 is SGDLS, CDR2 YYNGEE, per germline. CDR3 length: 15 residues. V usage is TRBV9 and J usage is TRBJ2-3; TRBD2 might be the D (6 bases). Specimen: peripheral blood. The TCR sequence derives from a woman aged 45 to 65 with acute or convalescent COVID-19. CDR3 in amino acids: CASSVRPSGTDTQYF. The CDR3 bases are TGTGCCAGCAGCGTAAGGCCTAGCGGCACAGATACGCAGTATTTT. Full variable domain (remainder filled in from reference TRBV9 and TRBJ2-3): DSGVTQTPKHLITATGQRVTLRCSPRSGDLSVYWYQQSLDQGLQFLIQYYNGEERAKGNILERFSAQQFPDLHSELNLSSLELGDSALYFCASSVRPSGTDTQYFGPGTRLTVL.